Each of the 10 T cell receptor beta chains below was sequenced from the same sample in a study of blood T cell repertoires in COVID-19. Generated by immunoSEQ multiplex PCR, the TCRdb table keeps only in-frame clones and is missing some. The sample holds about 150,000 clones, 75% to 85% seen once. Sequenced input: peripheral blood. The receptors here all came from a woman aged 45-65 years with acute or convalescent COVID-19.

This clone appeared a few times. CDR3 region: CASSYSQDNSPLHF. The CDR3 nucleotides are TGTGCCAGCAGTTACAGTCAGGATAATTCACCCCTCCACTTT. This chain joins TRBV6-2 or TRBV6-3 and TRBJ1-6; no firm D call. The CDR3 is 14 amino acids. Trimming removed 2 bases at V and 5 bases at J, with 7 bases between. The germline V gene has CDR1 MNHEY and CDR2 SVGEGT.

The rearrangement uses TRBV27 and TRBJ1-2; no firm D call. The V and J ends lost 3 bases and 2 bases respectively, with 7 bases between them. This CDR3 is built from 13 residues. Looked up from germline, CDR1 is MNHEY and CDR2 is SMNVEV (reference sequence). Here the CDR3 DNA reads TGTGCCAGCAGTTTTCGGGGAAACTATGGCTACACCTTC. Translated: CASSFRGNYGYTF.

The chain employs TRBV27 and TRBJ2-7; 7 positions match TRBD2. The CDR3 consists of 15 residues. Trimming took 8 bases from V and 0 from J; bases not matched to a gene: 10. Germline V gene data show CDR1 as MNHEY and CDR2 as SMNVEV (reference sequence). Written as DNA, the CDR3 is TGTGCCAGCCAGGTAGGGCTAGCGGCCTCCTACGAGCAGTACTTC. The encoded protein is CASQVGLAASYEQYF.

The CDR3 bases are TGTGCCAGCAGCCAACAGAACACCGGGGAGCTGTTTTTT. It specifies CASSQQNTGELFF. The chain is built from TRBV14 and TRBJ2-2; D not resolved. Germline values: CDR1 SGHDN, CDR2 FVKESK. V dropped 2 bases and J dropped 1 base, with 2 bases sitting between them. The CDR3 covers 13 residues.

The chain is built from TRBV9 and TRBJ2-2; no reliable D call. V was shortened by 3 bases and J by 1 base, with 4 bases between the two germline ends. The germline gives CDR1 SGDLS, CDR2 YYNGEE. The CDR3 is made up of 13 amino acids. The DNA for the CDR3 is TGTGCCAGCAGCGCCGGGAACACCGGGGAGCTGTTTTTT. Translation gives CASSAGNTGELFF.

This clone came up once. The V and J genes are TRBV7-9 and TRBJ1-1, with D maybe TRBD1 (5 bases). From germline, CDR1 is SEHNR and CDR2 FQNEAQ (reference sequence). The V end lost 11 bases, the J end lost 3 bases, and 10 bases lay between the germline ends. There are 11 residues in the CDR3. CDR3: CALSGDTEAFF. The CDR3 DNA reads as TGTGCCCTATCGGGGGACACTGAAGCTTTCTTT. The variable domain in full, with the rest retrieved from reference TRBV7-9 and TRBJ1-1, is DTGVSQNPRHKITKRGQNVTFRCDPISEHNRLYWYRQTLGQGPEFLTYFQNEAQLEKSRLLSDRFSAERPKGSFSTLEIQRTEQGDSAMYLCALSGDTEAFFGQGTRLTVV.

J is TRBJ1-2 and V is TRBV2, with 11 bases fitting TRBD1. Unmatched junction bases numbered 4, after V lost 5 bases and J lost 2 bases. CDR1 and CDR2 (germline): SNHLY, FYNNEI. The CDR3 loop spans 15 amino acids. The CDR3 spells CASSRTGGENYGYTF. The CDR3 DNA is TGTGCCAGCAGTCGGACAGGGGGCGAAAACTATGGCTACACCTTC. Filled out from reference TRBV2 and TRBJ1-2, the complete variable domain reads EPEVTQTPSHQVTQMGQEVILRCVPISNHLYFYWYRQILGQKVEFLVSFYNNEISEKSEIFDDQFSVERPDGSNFTLKIRSTKLEDSAMYFCASSRTGGENYGYTFGSGTRLTVV.

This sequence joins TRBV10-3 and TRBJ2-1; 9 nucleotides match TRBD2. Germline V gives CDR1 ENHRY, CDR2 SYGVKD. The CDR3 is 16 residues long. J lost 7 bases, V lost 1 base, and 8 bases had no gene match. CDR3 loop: CAISELSAGGVNEQFF. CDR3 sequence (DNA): TGTGCCATCAGTGAGTTATCTGCGGGAGGGGTTAATGAGCAGTTCTTC.

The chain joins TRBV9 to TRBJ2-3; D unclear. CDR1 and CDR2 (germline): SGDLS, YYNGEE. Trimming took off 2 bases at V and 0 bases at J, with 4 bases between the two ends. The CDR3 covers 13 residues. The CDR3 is CASSVTSTDTQYF. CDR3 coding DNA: TGTGCCAGCAGCGTTACTAGCACAGATACGCAGTATTTT.

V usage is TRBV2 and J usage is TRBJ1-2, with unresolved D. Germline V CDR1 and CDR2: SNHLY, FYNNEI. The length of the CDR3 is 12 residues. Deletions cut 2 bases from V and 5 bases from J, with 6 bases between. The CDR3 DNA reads TGTGCCAGCAGTGAAACCGGGTATGGCTACACCTTC. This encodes CASSETGYGYTF.